This TCR beta chain was retrieved from a study of blood T cells in healthy people across ages. The CDR3 consists of 14 residues. Trimming left V 6 bases short and J 10 bases short, with 24 bases between. Germline loops: CDR1 DFQATT, CDR2 SNEGSKA (reference sequence). Study-level points and caveats: Both naive CD4+ cell counts and diversity were greater in long-lived donors than in aged donors.

Worth noting for this clonotype: The antigen remains undetermined.

The authors ran a second PCR of about 7 to 11 cycles using a sample-barcoded 5' primer and a J-beta primer mix. MiXCR, run by TCRdb on the 5' RACE reads, gives a single entry per CDR3 protein. The sample records roughly 500,000 distinct CDR3 sequences, roughly 28% being singletons. The sample, 7.5 to 10 milliliters of peripheral blood, was drawn from each donor. Isolation of PBMCs gave at least 6 million cells per sample. The chain uses TRBV20-1 and TRBJ1-2, with a tentative D call TRBD1 (6 bases). The receptor was derived from a woman in her 70s in good health. The sequenced sample consisted of blood. The CDR3 is CSATARTGAGVYTF. The CDR3 coding sequence is TGCAGTGCCACGGCGCGTACGGGGGCGGGGGTCTACACCTTC.